Presented here are 27 T cell receptor beta chains from one specimen sequenced in a study of blood T cell repertoires in COVID-19. TCRdb keeps only in-frame clones here, not all; method: immunoSEQ multiplex PCR. The sample has fewer than 350,000 clones, around 91% seen once. Sequencing used PBMCs or T cells enriched from blood (not recorded which). Source of these receptors: a woman aged 18-29 years with acute COVID-19.

The chain joins TRBV7-9 to TRBJ2-7; 10 positions agree with TRBD1. Trimming took 6 bases from V and 6 from J; bases not matched to a gene: 5. The CDR3 is 13 residues long. The germline gives CDR1 SEHNR, CDR2 FQNEAQ (reference sequence). CDR3 loop: CASRTGTGVEQYF. CDR3 bases: TGTGCCAGCAGGACCGGGACAGGGGTCGAGCAGTACTTC.

The J gene is TRBJ1-2, the V gene TRBV7-9, with 7 nucleotides matching TRBD1. J was trimmed by 3 bases and V by 1 base; bases with no gene match: 2. This CDR3 has 14 amino acids. Germline V gene lookup returns CDR1 SEHNR and CDR2 FQNEAQ (reference sequence). For the CDR3, the DNA is TGTGCCAGCAGCTTAGGAACAGGGGACTATGGCTACACCTTC. Amino acids: CASSLGTGDYGYTF.

V gene TRBV7-9 combines with J gene TRBJ2-2; 11 bases line up with TRBD1. The length of the CDR3 is 18 residues. Germline assignment: CDR1 SEHNR and CDR2 FQNEAQ (reference sequence). Germline trimming cut 1 base from V and 4 bases from J; bases unmatched to any gene: 8. The CDR3 spells CASSLVYRTGGPTGELFF. The CDR3, as DNA: TGTGCCAGCAGCTTAGTTTACCGGACAGGGGGCCCCACCGGGGAGCTGTTTTTT.

V usage is TRBV5-4 and J usage is TRBJ1-1; D gene unclear. The V gene's germline CDR1 is SGHNT and CDR2 YYREEE (reference sequence). Trimming removed 0 bases from V and 11 bases from J, with 11 bases in between. The CDR3 loop spans 12 amino acids. CDR3 in amino acids: CASSLDRARAFF. CDR3 bases: TGTGCCAGCAGCTTGGACCGAGCGAGGGCTTTCTTT.

V gene TRBV28 combines with J gene TRBJ1-6; 7 bases map to TRBD1. V lost 10 bases and J lost 10; bases outside the gene matches: 16. Per germline, CDR1 MDHEN and CDR2 SYDVKM. The CDR3 has 15 amino acids. CDR3 nucleotide sequence: TGTGCCACCGGATGGGATACAGGGGCTTTGTCACCCCTCCACTTT. Its translation: CATGWDTGALSPLHF.

The chain is built from TRBV27 and TRBJ2-1, with 8 bases lining up with TRBD2. Per germline, CDR1 MNHEY and CDR2 SMNVEV (reference sequence). V was clipped by 5 bases and J by 2 bases; unmatched bases: 2. This CDR3 region has 14 residues. The CDR3 region is CASSTSGTYNEQFF. CDR3 bases: TGTGCCAGCAGTACTAGCGGCACCTACAATGAGCAGTTCTTC.

The table lists this clone with a few counts. This chain joins TRBV25-1 and TRBJ1-1; TRBD1 might be the D (5 bases). The CDR3 consists of 15 residues. CDR1 and CDR2 from the germline V gene are MGHDK and SYGVNS. The V end was cut by 3 bases, the J end by 5 bases, with 16 bases between. CDR3 DNA sequence: TGTGCCAGCAGTGACCGCAGGCAGGGTCCAACTGAAGCTTTCTTT. Translated: CASSDRRQGPTEAFF. Supplemented by reference TRBV25-1 and TRBJ1-1, the full variable domain reads EADIYQTPRYLVIGTGKKITLECSQTMGHDKMYWYQQDPGMELHLIHYSYGVNSTEKGDLSSESTVSRIRTEHFPLTLESARPSHTSQYLCASSDRRQGPTEAFFGQGTRLTVV.

The chain combines TRBV11-2 with TRBJ2-7; D is ambiguous. This CDR3 has 13 amino acids. Trimming removed 1 base at V and 3 bases at J, with 7 bases between. The germline V gene has CDR1 SGHAT and CDR2 FQNNGV. The CDR3 loop reads CASSLGPGYEQYF. CDR3 nucleotide sequence: TGTGCCAGCAGCTTAGGTCCGGGCTACGAGCAGTACTTC.

With respect to this clone: At the DNA level, this CDR3 is encoded by other sequences in the same sample as well. The chain has TRBV7-9 and TRBJ2-3, with D perhaps TRBD2 (5 bases). Germline CDR1 SEHNR, CDR2 FQNEAQ (reference sequence). This CDR3 is 13 amino acids long. The V and J ends lost 3 bases and 3 bases respectively, with 7 bases between them. The CDR3 DNA reads as TGTGCCAGCAGCTTCGGAGGTACAGATACGCAGTATTTT. Its translation is CASSFGGTDTQYF. Looking up the rest from reference TRBV7-9 and TRBJ2-3 gives the full variable domain: DTGVSQNPRHKITKRGQNVTFRCDPISEHNRLYWYRQTLGQGPEFLTYFQNEAQLEKSRLLSDRFSAERPKGSFSTLEIQRTEQGDSAMYLCASSFGGTDTQYFGPGTRLTVL.

The sample holds a few counts of this clone. The V gene is TRBV7-9, the J gene TRBJ1-6; TRBD1 agrees at 8 bases. J gave up 8 bases and V 2 bases, and 8 bases lay outside the gene matches. Germline CDR1 reads SEHNR; CDR2 reads FQNEAQ (reference sequence). This CDR3 is built from 16 residues. The CDR3 bases are TGTGCCAGCAGCTTATACCGGACAGGGAGGCATTCACCCCTCCACTTT. This translates into CASSLYRTGRHSPLHF.

V and J are TRBV27 and TRBJ1-2; tentative D call: TRBD1 (6 bases). The germline gives CDR1 MNHEY, CDR2 SMNVEV (reference sequence). V lost 5 bases and J 5 bases, leaving 18 bases between the germline ends. The CDR3 consists of 15 residues. DNA for the CDR3: TGTGCCAGCAGTCCCTCCCCAGGGGCTCAATATGGCTACACCTTC. Protein product: CASSPSPGAQYGYTF.

The chain employs TRBV28 and TRBJ2-7, with D possibly matching TRBD1 (5 bases). CDR3 length: 15 residues. The V gene's germline CDR1 is MDHEN and CDR2 SYDVKM. V lost 2 bases to trimming and J lost 3 bases, with 14 bases between them. The CDR3 nucleotides read TGTGCCAGCAGTTTAACGACCCAGGGTTTCTACGAGCAGTACTTC. It is translated as CASSLTTQGFYEQYF.

V is TRBV7-2 and J is TRBJ2-7, with D perhaps TRBD1 (5 bases). V lost 7 bases to trimming and J lost 6 bases, with 19 bases between them. This CDR3 is built from 14 residues. Per the germline V gene, CDR1 is SGHTA and CDR2 is FQGNSA. The chain's CDR3 is CASNNRIPECEQYF. The CDR3 DNA reads as TGTGCCAGCAACAACAGGATACCTGAGTGCGAGCAGTACTTC.

The rearrangement joins TRBV5-1 to TRBJ2-7, with TRBD1 identical over 7 bases. With 1 base clipped from V and 1 base from J, the junction kept 5 bases outside the gene matches. The germline gives CDR1 SGHRS, CDR2 YFSETQ. The length of the CDR3 is 15 residues. The CDR3 DNA reads TGCGCCAGCAGCTTGTCTGGACAGGTATCCTACGAGCAGTACTTC. It codes for CASSLSGQVSYEQYF.

The J gene is TRBJ2-5, the V gene TRBV5-1, with a tentative D call TRBD2 (5 bases). The CDR3 totals 12 residues. CDR1 and CDR2 from the germline V gene are SGHRS and YFSETQ. Trimming left V 2 bases short and J 5 bases short, with 7 bases between. CDR3 protein: CASSFTGETQYF. CDR3 DNA: TGCGCCAGCAGCTTCACGGGGGAGACCCAGTACTTC.

This clone was detected only once. V usage is TRBV6-1 and J usage is TRBJ2-3; D possibly corresponds to TRBD2 (5 bases). V shed 0 bases and J shed 3 bases, with 16 bases lying between them. This CDR3 region has 17 residues. Germline lookup yields CDR1 MNHNS and CDR2 SASEGT. The CDR3 region has the DNA TGTGCCAGCAGTGAAGCGCTTCGTTTGGGCGGGACAGATACGCAGTATTTT. It is translated as CASSEALRLGGTDTQYF.

V gene TRBV5-1 combines with J gene TRBJ2-3, with 9 bases aligning to TRBD2. Trimming at V came to 4 bases and at J to 1 base, leaving 7 bases not matched to a gene. Germline assignment: CDR1 SGHRS and CDR2 YFSETQ. This CDR3 has 16 residues. The CDR3 reads CASSPLAGVGTDTQYF. The DNA of the CDR3 is TGCGCCAGCAGCCCCTTAGCGGGAGTGGGCACAGATACGCAGTATTTT.

The chain is built from TRBV29-1 and TRBJ2-2; 10 bases match TRBD2. The V segment lost 5 bases and the J segment 4 bases; nucleotides outside the gene matches: 13. CDR1 SQVTM and CDR2 ANQGSEA come from the germline V gene. This CDR3 region has 17 residues. The CDR3 region is CSVSPAGGPLGTGELFF. The CDR3 region has the DNA TGCAGCGTTTCCCCAGCGGGAGGGCCTTTGGGCACCGGGGAGCTGTTTTTT.

The chain carries TRBV10-3 and TRBJ1-1; the D is unclear. CDR1 and CDR2 from the germline V gene are ENHRY and SYGVKD. The ends were cut back, 4 bases at V and 5 bases at J, with 11 bases in the middle. This CDR3 region has 13 residues. CDR3 sequence: CAISGDGATEAFF. The CDR3 DNA reads TGTGCCATCAGTGGTGACGGAGCAACTGAAGCTTTCTTT.

This clone appeared many times. The rearrangement links TRBV7-8 to TRBJ1-5; 8 bases are a match to TRBD1. The CDR3 extends over 16 amino acids. Trimming cost V 4 bases and J 2 bases; bases outside gene matches: 7. Germline CDR1 and CDR2: SGHVS and FQNEAQ. CDR3 region: CASSSVGTGGNQPQHF. For the CDR3, the DNA is TGTGCCAGCAGCTCAGTTGGGACAGGCGGCAATCAGCCCCAGCATTTT.

This clone has only one observation. This chain links TRBV28 with TRBJ1-6; perhaps TRBD1 as D (6 bases). Germline lookup yields CDR1 MDHEN and CDR2 SYDVKM. V gave up 2 bases and J gave up 14 bases, with 10 bases separating them. The CDR3 spans 12 residues. The CDR3 DNA reads TGTGCCAGCAGTTTAGAGGGACAAACCCTCCACTTT. Its protein is CASSLEGQTLHF.

This clone was counted between two and nine times. The V and J genes are TRBV2 and TRBJ2-7; D is ambiguous. CDR3 length: 12 residues. Germline loops: CDR1 SNHLY, CDR2 FYNNEI. Trimming took off 6 bases at V and 0 bases at J, with 6 bases between the two ends. The CDR3, as DNA: TGTGCCAGCAGGCCGAGCTCCTACGAGCAGTACTTC. Translated, it gives CASRPSSYEQYF.

To note about this clone: This sample includes further DNA sequences coding for the same CDR3. The chain has TRBV7-9 and TRBJ1-4; 12 nucleotides agree with TRBD1. The CDR3 contains 15 residues. The V gene's germline CDR1 is SEHNR and CDR2 FQNEAQ (reference sequence). With 1 base clipped from V and 8 bases from J, the junction kept 2 bases outside the gene matches. The CDR3 reads CASSLGDRGREKLFF. The CDR3 DNA sequence: TGTGCCAGCAGCTTAGGGGACAGGGGGCGAGAAAAACTGTTTTTT.

This clone was found once. This chain connects TRBV30 to TRBJ2-5, with 7 bases that match TRBD2. Germline loops: CDR1 GTSNPN, CDR2 SVGIG (reference sequence). The CDR3 extends over 15 amino acids. V shed 4 bases, J shed 0 bases, and the junction held 8 bases outside the gene matches. The CDR3 sequence: CAWIGGSGYQETQYF. The CDR3 DNA sequence: TGTGCCTGGATCGGGGGGTCGGGGTACCAAGAGACCCAGTACTTC.

The chain combines TRBV3-1 (or the pseudogene TRBV3-2) with TRBJ1-6; 8 positions agree with TRBD1. J was trimmed by 8 bases and V by 4 bases; bases with no gene match: 10. The germline CDR1 and CDR2 sequences are LGHDT and YNNKEL (reference sequence). The CDR3 spans 16 residues. CDR3: CASSPLRTGTDSPLHF. DNA of the CDR3: TGTGCCAGCAGCCCCCTGCGGACAGGGACGGATTCACCCCTCCACTTT.

This chain links TRBV4-1 with TRBJ2-1; D unresolved. V was cut by 0 bases and J by 10 bases, with 10 bases left in between. Germline V gene sequence: CDR1 MGHRA, CDR2 YSYEKL. The length of the CDR3 is 13 residues. DNA of the CDR3: TGCGCCAGCAGCCAAGATTCCTTTTTGGAGCAGTTCTTC. Protein: CASSQDSFLEQFF.

This clone was recorded only once. This rearrangement joins TRBV27 to TRBJ2-1; the match to TRBD2 covers 9 bases. The CDR3 runs to 15 residues. V trimming: 3 bases; J trimming: 8 bases; junction bases outside the gene matches: 8. CDR1 MNHEY and CDR2 SMNVEV come from the germline V gene (reference sequence). The CDR3 region is CASSFGTSPWDEQFF. The CDR3 DNA sequence: TGTGCCAGCAGTTTTGGGACTAGCCCATGGGATGAGCAGTTCTTC.